This TCR beta chain was retrieved from a study of radiotherapy plus CTLA-4 blockade in lung cancer. Points from the study as a whole: Tumor-derived TCR clones expanded in blood after radiotherapy plus ipilimumab.

Assay used: immunoSEQ multiplex PCR; TCRdb lists only in-frame clones, some missing. Here the sample spans 65,000 to 90,000 clones, more than 75% being singletons. The V end was cut by 0 bases, the J end by 7 bases, with 12 bases between. Germline assignment: CDR1 GTSNPN and CDR2 SVGIG (reference sequence). The CDR3 contains 13 residues. This clone occurred once. No antigen is known for it. This specimen consisted of peripheral blood, obtained from a patient treated with radiotherapy plus ipilimumab. The receptor was derived from a human donor with non-small cell lung cancer that progressed on radiotherapy plus ipilimumab. J is TRBJ1-2 and V is TRBV30; D is undetermined. Written as DNA, the CDR3 is TGTGCCTGGAGTGTATCGAGGGCGCGTGGCTACACCTTC. This codes for CAWSVSRARGYTF.